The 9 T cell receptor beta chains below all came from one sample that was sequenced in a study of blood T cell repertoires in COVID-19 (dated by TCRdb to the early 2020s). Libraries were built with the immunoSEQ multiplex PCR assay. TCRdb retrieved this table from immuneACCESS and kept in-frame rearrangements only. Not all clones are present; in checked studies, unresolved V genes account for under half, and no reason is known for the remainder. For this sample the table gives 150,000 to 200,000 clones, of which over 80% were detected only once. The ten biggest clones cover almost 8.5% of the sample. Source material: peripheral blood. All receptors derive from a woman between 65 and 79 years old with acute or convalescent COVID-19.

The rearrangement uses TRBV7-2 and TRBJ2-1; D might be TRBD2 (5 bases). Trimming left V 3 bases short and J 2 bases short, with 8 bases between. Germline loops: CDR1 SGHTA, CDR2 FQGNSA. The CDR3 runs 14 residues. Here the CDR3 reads CASSFTGTYNEQFF. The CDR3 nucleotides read TGTGCCAGCAGCTTCACCGGGACCTACAATGAGCAGTTCTTC.

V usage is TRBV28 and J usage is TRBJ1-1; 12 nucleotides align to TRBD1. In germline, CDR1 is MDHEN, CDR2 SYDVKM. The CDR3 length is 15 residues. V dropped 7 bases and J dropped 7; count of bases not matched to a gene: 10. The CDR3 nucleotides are TGTGCCAGCATCTCCCCGGGACAGGGGGCGGTTGAAGCTTTCTTT. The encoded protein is CASISPGQGAVEAFF.

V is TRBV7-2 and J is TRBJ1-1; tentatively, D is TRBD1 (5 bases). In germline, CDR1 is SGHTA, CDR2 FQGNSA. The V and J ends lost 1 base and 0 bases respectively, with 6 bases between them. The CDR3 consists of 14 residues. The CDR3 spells CASSLDRMNTEAFF. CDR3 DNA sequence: TGTGCCAGCAGCTTAGACAGGATGAACACTGAAGCTTTCTTT.

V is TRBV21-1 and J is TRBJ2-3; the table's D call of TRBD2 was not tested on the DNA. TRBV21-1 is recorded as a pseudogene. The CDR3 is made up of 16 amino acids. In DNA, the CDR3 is TGTGCCAGCTCCTCAGGGCTAGCGGTTAGCACAGATACGCAGTATTTT. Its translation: CASSSGLAVSTDTQYF.

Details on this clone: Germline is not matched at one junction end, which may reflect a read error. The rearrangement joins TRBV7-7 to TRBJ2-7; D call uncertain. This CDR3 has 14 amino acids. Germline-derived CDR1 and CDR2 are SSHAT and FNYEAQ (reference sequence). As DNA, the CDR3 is TGTGCTAGCAGCCGTGACATAACCTCCTACGAGCAGTACTTC. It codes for CASSRDITSYEQYF.

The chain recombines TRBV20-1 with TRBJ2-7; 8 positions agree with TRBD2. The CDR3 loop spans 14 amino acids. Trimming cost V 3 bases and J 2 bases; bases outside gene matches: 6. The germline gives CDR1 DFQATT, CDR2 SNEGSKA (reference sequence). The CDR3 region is CSASGPGGTYEQYF. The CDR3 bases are TGCAGTGCTAGTGGACCGGGAGGGACCTACGAGCAGTACTTC.

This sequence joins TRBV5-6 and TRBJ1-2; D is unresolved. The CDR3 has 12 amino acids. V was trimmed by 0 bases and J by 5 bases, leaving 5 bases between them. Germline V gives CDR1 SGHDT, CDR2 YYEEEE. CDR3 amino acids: CASSLALYGYTF. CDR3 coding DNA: TGTGCCAGCAGCTTGGCCTTATATGGCTACACCTTC.

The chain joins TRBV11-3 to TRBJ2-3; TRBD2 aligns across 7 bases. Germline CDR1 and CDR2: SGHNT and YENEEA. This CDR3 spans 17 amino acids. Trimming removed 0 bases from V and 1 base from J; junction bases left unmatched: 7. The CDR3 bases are TGTGCCAGCAGCTTAGACGGTTACGCGGGGGGCACAGATACGCAGTATTTT. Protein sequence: CASSLDGYAGGTDTQYF.

The CDR3: CASSYLGQRQETQYF. The CDR3 DNA reads TGTGCCAGCAGTTACTTGGGACAGAGACAAGAGACCCAGTACTTC. The rearrangement joins TRBV6-6 to TRBJ2-5; 7 bases align to TRBD1. CDR3 length: 15 amino acids. Per the germline V gene, CDR1 is MNHNY and CDR2 is SVGAGI (reference sequence). With V trimmed by 1 base and J by 2 bases, 4 bases remained unmatched.